The 20 T cell receptor beta chains below all came from one sample that was sequenced in a study of response to subunit inactivated influenza vaccine. Via MiXCR, TCRdb re-called the RT-PCR reads, giving one row per CDR3 protein. Here the sample spans about 480,000 distinct CDR3 sequences, about 25% being singletons. Source: CD4+ T cells sorted from PBMCs, taken 5 days after vaccination. These receptors came from a man aged 50 or older who received an inactivated influenza vaccine.

This clonotype has more than one count but fewer than ten. This chain links TRBV10-3 with TRBJ1-2; 8 bases fit TRBD1. CDR1 ENHRY and CDR2 SYGVKD come from the germline V gene. The V and J ends lost 0 bases and 4 bases, in that order; junction bases with no gene match: 4. The CDR3 has 15 residues. In DNA, the CDR3 is TGTGCCATCAGTGAGTCTGGGCAGGGGGCCTATGGCTACACCTTC. Its protein product is CAISESGQGAYGYTF.

The chain carries TRBV10-3 and TRBJ2-3, with 11 bases fitting TRBD2. V lost 6 bases and J lost 0; bases outside the gene matches: 2. This CDR3 has 15 amino acids. Germline CDR1 and CDR2: ENHRY and SYGVKD. The CDR3 loop reads CAIRTSGSSTDTQYF. CDR3 DNA: TGTGCCATCAGAACTAGCGGGAGCAGCACAGATACGCAGTATTTT.

In its sample, this clonotype was seen a few times. Here the CDR3 reads CASSVMDGNTGELFF. In nucleotides, the CDR3 is TGTGCCAGCAGCGTAATGGACGGAAACACCGGGGAGCTGTTTTTT. V is TRBV9 and J is TRBJ2-2, with no clear D. The length of the CDR3 is 15 residues. The germline CDR1 and CDR2 sequences are SGDLS and YYNGEE. Trimming pared 1 base from V and 2 bases from J, leaving 9 bases between.

This clonotype was found a few times. This rearrangement joins TRBV7-9 to TRBJ1-2; TRBD1 is a possible D gene (5 bases). Germline V gene data show CDR1 as SEHNR and CDR2 as FQNEAQ (reference sequence). V lost 5 bases and J lost 3, with 13 bases in between. CDR3 size: 14 residues. CDR3 region: CASSHTDSHYGYTF. In DNA form, the CDR3 reads TGTGCCAGCAGCCACACTGACAGCCACTATGGCTACACCTTC. The entire variable domain, with the rest obtained from reference TRBV7-9 and TRBJ1-2, is as follows: DTGVSQNPRHKITKRGQNVTFRCDPISEHNRLYWYRQTLGQGPEFLTYFQNEAQLEKSRLLSDRFSAERPKGSFSTLEIQRTEQGDSAMYLCASSHTDSHYGYTFGSGTRLTVV.

The chain employs TRBV9 and TRBJ2-3; D is unclear. Trimming removed 2 bases at V and 4 bases at J, with 8 bases between. Germline values: CDR1 SGDLS, CDR2 YYNGEE. This CDR3 is built from 13 residues. The CDR3 here is CASSVARSDTQYF. The CDR3 DNA follows: TGTGCCAGCAGCGTGGCCAGGTCAGATACGCAGTATTTT.

This clonotype has a handful of counts. The chain uses TRBV9 and TRBJ2-5; D is unresolved. V was clipped by 7 bases and J by 5 bases, with 12 bases between them. Germline V lookup: CDR1 SGDLS, CDR2 YYNGEE. This CDR3 has 12 amino acids. The CDR3 region is CASGEGKETQYF. Written as DNA, the CDR3 is TGTGCCAGCGGAGAAGGGAAGGAGACCCAGTACTTC.

This clonotype was detected a few times. The chain combines TRBV12-3 or TRBV12-4 with TRBJ2-2; D remains ambiguous. The CDR3 has 16 residues. Trimming removed 3 bases from V and 4 bases from J, with 15 bases in between. The chain's CDR3 is CASSFNFGSSTGELFF. In DNA form, the CDR3 reads TGTGCCAGCAGTTTCAATTTCGGGTCTAGCACCGGGGAGCTGTTTTTT.

This chain connects TRBV7-2 to TRBJ2-7; tentative D call: TRBD2 (6 bases). CDR3 length equals 15 residues. V lost 1 base and J lost 3, with 13 bases in between. Germline V CDR1 and CDR2: SGHTA, FQGNSA. The CDR3, as DNA: TGTGCCAGCAGCTTAGGCCCCAGTAGCGGCTACGAGCAGTACTTC. It translates to CASSLGPSSGYEQYF.

This chain connects TRBV6-2 or TRBV6-3 to TRBJ2-6, with 9 bases fitting TRBD1. Trimming at V came to 0 bases and at J to 2 bases, leaving 8 bases not matched to a gene. The CDR3 length is 19 residues. CDR1 is MNHEY and CDR2 is SVGEGT in the germline V gene. The CDR3, as DNA: TGTGCCAGCAGTTACTCAGTAGGACAGGGGCAACCTGGGGCCAACGTCCTGACTTTC. It translates to CASSYSVGQGQPGANVLTF.

Many counts were recorded for this clonotype. The chain recombines TRBV5-6 with TRBJ2-7; 7 bases are shared with TRBD2. The germline V gene encodes CDR1 SGHDT and CDR2 YYEEEE. The trim removed 2 bases at V and 5 bases at J, leaving 10 bases unmatched. The CDR3 has 15 residues. CDR3 sequence reads: CASSFSPGLDNEQYF. CDR3 in DNA: TGTGCCAGCAGCTTCTCTCCCGGACTAGATAACGAGCAGTACTTC.

The rearrangement joins TRBV20-1 to TRBJ1-1, with D hard to call. V was cut by 6 bases and J by 0 bases, with 8 bases left in between. This CDR3 has 12 amino acids. CDR1 DFQATT and CDR2 SNEGSKA come from the germline V gene (reference sequence). CDR3 bases: TGCAGTGCCCCGGCGGTGAACACTGAAGCTTTCTTT. It is translated as CSAPAVNTEAFF.

V usage is TRBV20-1 and J usage is TRBJ2-5; TRBD1 matches at 10 bases. Germline lookup yields CDR1 DFQATT and CDR2 SNEGSKA (reference sequence). With V trimmed by 4 bases and J by 5 bases, 10 bases remained unmatched. This CDR3 spans 15 amino acids. The CDR3 sequence: CSATPLGQGKETQYF. The CDR3 nucleotides read TGCAGTGCTACCCCATTGGGACAGGGGAAGGAGACCCAGTACTTC.

The gene calls are TRBV18 and TRBJ1-1, with 7 positions matching TRBD1. Germline CDR1 reads KGHSH; CDR2 reads LQKENI. V shed 4 bases and J 11 bases; nucleotides not matched to a gene: 7. The CDR3 spans 12 residues. CDR3 sequence reads: CASSRGQVEAFF. The CDR3 DNA reads TGTGCCAGCTCACGCGGACAGGTTGAGGCTTTCTTT.

The chain recombines TRBV4-3 with TRBJ2-1, with a weak D call TRBD2 (6 bases). Deletions cut 0 bases from V and 4 bases from J, with 13 bases between. This CDR3 region has 16 residues. Germline loops: CDR1 LGHNA, CDR2 YSLEER. CDR3 sequence reads: CASSQDRSGTYNEQFF. The DNA of the CDR3 is TGCGCCAGCAGCCAAGATCGGTCGGGGACTTACAATGAGCAGTTCTTC.

This chain joins TRBV9 and TRBJ2-1; 12 positions agree with TRBD2. The trim removed 0 bases at V and 6 bases at J, leaving 4 bases unmatched. Germline V gives CDR1 SGDLS, CDR2 YYNGEE. The CDR3 is 16 amino acids. CDR3 DNA sequence: TGTGCCAGCAGCGTAGCGACTAGCGGGGGCCTCAATGAGCAGTTCTTC. It specifies CASSVATSGGLNEQFF. Based on the CDR3 plus reference TRBV9 and TRBJ2-1, the full variable domain is DSGVTQTPKHLITATGQRVTLRCSPRSGDLSVYWYQQSLDQGLQFLIQYYNGEERAKGNILERFSAQQFPDLHSELNLSSLELGDSALYFCASSVATSGGLNEQFFGPGTRLTVL.

This clonotype has ten or more counts. The chain joins TRBV11-1 to TRBJ2-1; 12 nucleotides agree with TRBD1. V shed 4 bases, J shed 4 bases, and the junction held 2 bases outside the gene matches. The CDR3 contains 15 residues. Germline V lookup: CDR1 SGHAT, CDR2 FQDESV (reference sequence). CDR3 sequence reads: CASSWGQGAYNEQFF. Written as DNA, the CDR3 is TGTGCCAGCAGCTGGGGACAGGGGGCTTACAATGAGCAGTTCTTC.

This chain links TRBV10-3 with TRBJ2-2, with 7 bases fitting TRBD2. The length of the CDR3 is 16 residues. The V gene's germline CDR1 is ENHRY and CDR2 SYGVKD. The V and J ends lost 3 bases and 5 bases, in that order; junction bases with no gene match: 9. CDR3 coding DNA: TGTGCCATCAGTGAAGCGGGGCCTCGTACTACCGGGGAGCTGTTTTTT. Translating gives CAISEAGPRTTGELFF.

In its sample, this clonotype was seen a few times. The rearrangement links TRBV29-1 to TRBJ2-3; the D gene is possibly TRBD1 (7 bases). V lost 2 bases and J lost 3, with 12 bases in between. The CDR3 spans 14 residues. From germline, CDR1 is SQVTM and CDR2 ANQGSEA. The CDR3 is CSVERAGGTDTQYF. The CDR3 DNA is TGCAGCGTTGAAAGGGCAGGGGGGACAGATACGCAGTATTTT.

This clonotype was seen more than once but under ten times. The J gene is TRBJ2-2, the V gene TRBV5-1; 9 bases fit TRBD2. The CDR3 is made up of 15 amino acids. Germline V CDR1 and CDR2: SGHRS, YFSETQ. V lost 7 bases to trimming and J lost 2 bases; unmatched junction nucleotides: 6. CDR3 amino acids: CASGIAGANTGELFF. CDR3 coding DNA: TGCGCCAGCGGCATAGCGGGAGCCAACACCGGGGAGCTGTTTTTT.

The chain recombines TRBV28 with TRBJ1-1; 8 bases fit TRBD1. Per germline, CDR1 MDHEN and CDR2 SYDVKM. The CDR3 covers 15 residues. V was clipped by 4 bases and J by 3 bases; unmatched bases: 7. The CDR3 is CASSSQGAGDTEAFF. The CDR3 DNA sequence: TGTGCCAGCAGTTCTCAGGGGGCCGGGGACACTGAAGCTTTCTTT.